This TCR beta chain stems from a study of PD-1 blockade in classical Hodgkin lymphoma. Looked up from germline, CDR1 is MNHEY and CDR2 is SMNVEV (reference sequence). CDR3 length: 14 residues. Trimming pared 3 bases from V and 5 bases from J, leaving 10 bases between. Relapse was seen in all patients after autologous stem cell transplantation, and brentuximab vedotin exposure was variable. Through magnetic negative selection, CD8+ T cells were separated from PBMCs that had been thawed. Clones were read by immunoSEQ multiplex PCR, and TCRdb kept only the in-frame ones, dropping some. Here the sample spans about 30,000 clones, approximately 86% being singletons.

This TCR was recovered from a human donor with classical Hodgkin lymphoma. This chain joins TRBV27 and TRBJ2-2; maybe TRBD2 (5 bases). This sample comprised CD8+ T cells from blood, obtained at baseline. The CDR3 loop is CASSFRSGTGELFF. The CDR3 DNA sequence: TGTGCCAGCAGTTTCCGTTCGGGGACCGGGGAGCTGTTTTTT.